The 15 T cell receptor beta chains reported below all come from one sample, sequenced in a study of blood T cell repertoires in COVID-19. The assay was immunoSEQ multiplex PCR, and TCRdb's table has in-frame clones only and misses some. This sample has 150,000 or so clones, with roughly 83% found just once. Sequencing was done on a sample of PBMCs or T cells enriched from blood (not recorded which). All receptors derive from a man between 65 and 79 years old who had been exposed to COVID-19.

The genes are TRBV19 and TRBJ2-4; D is ambiguous. The CDR3 has 15 amino acids. Trimming took off 4 bases at V and 0 bases at J, with 10 bases between the two ends. The germline gives CDR1 LNHDA, CDR2 SQIVND (reference sequence). The CDR3 DNA is TGTGCCAGTAGTAATACGGGTATAGCCAAAAACATTCAGTACTTC. The encoded protein is CASSNTGIAKNIQYF.

The rearrangement links TRBV28 to TRBJ2-7; maybe TRBD1 (6 bases). The germline V gene encodes CDR1 MDHEN and CDR2 SYDVKM. V was trimmed by 6 bases and J by 2 bases, leaving 8 bases between them. The CDR3 spans 12 residues. The CDR3 DNA follows: TGTGCCAGCAGCCGGACAGCCTACGAGCAGTACTTC. Translated, it gives CASSRTAYEQYF.

This chain uses TRBV27 with TRBJ2-7; 7 bases align to TRBD1. The CDR3 length is 14 residues. CDR1 MNHEY and CDR2 SMNVEV come from the germline V gene (reference sequence). J gave up 0 bases and V 7 bases, and 6 bases lay outside the gene matches. CDR3 sequence reads: CASIPDRNSYEQYF. As DNA, the CDR3 is TGTGCCAGCATACCGGACAGGAACTCCTACGAGCAGTACTTC.

The rearrangement links TRBV9 to TRBJ2-5, with D perhaps TRBD2 (6 bases). Germline CDR1 and CDR2: SGDLS and YYNGEE. Trimming shortened V by 0 bases and J by 1 base, and 16 bases separated the two germline ends. This CDR3 has 17 amino acids. The CDR3 loop is CASSVGDSGSGQETQYF. The CDR3 DNA is TGTGCCAGCAGCGTAGGAGATAGCGGTAGCGGCCAAGAGACCCAGTACTTC.

The J gene is TRBJ2-1, the V gene TRBV10-3, with a tentative D call TRBD1 (6 bases). Germline CDR1 reads ENHRY; CDR2 reads SYGVKD. Trimming stripped 4 bases from V and 9 bases from J, with 19 bases between. This CDR3 is 15 amino acids long. CDR3 loop: CAISVQGVVMREQFF. CDR3 sequence (DNA): TGTGCCATCAGTGTACAGGGAGTTGTTATGCGTGAGCAGTTCTTC.

This chain joins TRBV28 and TRBJ2-7; TRBD2 is a possible D gene (6 bases). The CDR3 contains 14 residues. CDR1 is MDHEN, CDR2 SYDVKM, per germline. The V end lost 5 bases, the J end lost 4 bases, and 15 bases lay between the germline ends. The CDR3 protein is CASSPDRDWYEQYF. DNA of the CDR3: TGTGCCAGCAGTCCTGACCGGGACTGGTACGAGCAGTACTTC.

CDR3 DNA: TGTGCCACCAGTCTCGATAGCCTTATATCAACTAATGAAAAACTGTTTTTT. Translated: CATSLDSLISTNEKLFF. V is TRBV24-1 and J is TRBJ1-4; D gene ambiguous. V shed 6 bases and J shed 0 bases, with 16 bases lying between them. This CDR3 has 17 residues. Germline loops: CDR1 KGHDR, CDR2 SFDVKD.

The chain combines TRBV5-4 with TRBJ1-6, with 7 bases fitting TRBD1. The germline CDR1 and CDR2 sequences are SGHNT and YYREEE (reference sequence). The CDR3 sequence is 16 residues long. J lost 7 bases, V lost 5 bases, and 12 bases had no gene match. CDR3 in amino acids: CASSLSTGTVNSPLHF. Written as DNA, the CDR3 is TGTGCCAGCAGTCTTTCCACCGGGACAGTAAATTCACCCCTCCACTTT.

This clone has a handful of counts. The chain employs TRBV4-3 and TRBJ2-1, with D possibly matching TRBD2 (6 bases). In germline, CDR1 is LGHNA, CDR2 YSLEER. The CDR3 has 13 amino acids. V dropped 3 bases and J dropped 15 bases, with 18 bases sitting between them. CDR3 protein: CASSQNLEGRGFF. DNA of the CDR3: TGCGCCAGCAGCCAGAACCTGGAGGGCCGGGGGTTCTTC.

The rearrangement uses TRBV5-1 and TRBJ2-1; 8 bases are a match to TRBD2. There are 13 residues in the CDR3. V shed 6 bases, J shed 3 bases, and the junction held 2 bases outside the gene matches. From germline, CDR1 is SGHRS and CDR2 YFSETQ. As DNA, the CDR3 is TGCGCCAGCACCGGGGGGGACTACAATGAGCAGTTCTTC. It codes for CASTGGDYNEQFF.

This sequence joins TRBV4-1 and TRBJ1-2; 11 nucleotides line up with TRBD1. The CDR3 is 17 residues long. With 2 bases clipped from V and 4 bases from J, the junction kept 9 bases outside the gene matches. Germline assignment: CDR1 MGHRA and CDR2 YSYEKL. CDR3 DNA: TGCGCCAGCAGCCAACCCGGACAGGGGGCGGCGGGCTATGGCTACACCTTC. It codes for CASSQPGQGAAGYGYTF.

The chain links TRBV4-2 to TRBJ1-1; 8 bases fit TRBD1. With 0 bases clipped from V and 5 bases from J, the junction kept 5 bases outside the gene matches. The CDR3 is made up of 15 amino acids. Germline V lookup: CDR1 LGHNA, CDR2 YNFKEQ. The CDR3 reads CASSQEAGGGTEAFF. As DNA, the CDR3 is TGTGCCAGCAGCCAAGAGGCAGGGGGCGGAACTGAAGCTTTCTTT.

This chain uses TRBV3-1 (or the pseudogene TRBV3-2) with TRBJ2-7; 13 nucleotides align to TRBD2. This CDR3 contains 14 residues. With 4 bases clipped from V and 3 bases from J, the junction kept 0 bases outside the gene matches. Per germline, CDR1 LGHDT and CDR2 YNNKEL (reference sequence). Here the CDR3 DNA reads TGTGCCAGCAGCCGGACTAGCGGGAGCTACGAGCAGTACTTC. Its translation is CASSRTSGSYEQYF.

In this sample, this clone turned up once. The V and J genes are TRBV7-2 and TRBJ1-4; possibly TRBD1 for D (5 bases). Trimming cost V 4 bases and J 10 bases, with 13 bases left between them. This CDR3 has 13 residues. Per the germline V gene, CDR1 is SGHTA and CDR2 is FQGNSA. As DNA, the CDR3 is TGTGCCAGCAGCTCAGACAGTTTTGGAAAACTGTTTTTT. Translating gives CASSSDSFGKLFF.

This clone was counted between two and nine times. This chain links TRBV19 with TRBJ2-7, with a tentative D call TRBD2 (6 bases). From germline, CDR1 is LNHDA and CDR2 SQIVND (reference sequence). Trimming stripped 5 bases from V and 1 base from J, with 9 bases between. The CDR3 runs to 13 residues. The CDR3 DNA sequence: TGTGCCAGTAGTGTCGCGGGGTCCTACGAGCAGTACTTC. Its protein product is CASSVAGSYEQYF.